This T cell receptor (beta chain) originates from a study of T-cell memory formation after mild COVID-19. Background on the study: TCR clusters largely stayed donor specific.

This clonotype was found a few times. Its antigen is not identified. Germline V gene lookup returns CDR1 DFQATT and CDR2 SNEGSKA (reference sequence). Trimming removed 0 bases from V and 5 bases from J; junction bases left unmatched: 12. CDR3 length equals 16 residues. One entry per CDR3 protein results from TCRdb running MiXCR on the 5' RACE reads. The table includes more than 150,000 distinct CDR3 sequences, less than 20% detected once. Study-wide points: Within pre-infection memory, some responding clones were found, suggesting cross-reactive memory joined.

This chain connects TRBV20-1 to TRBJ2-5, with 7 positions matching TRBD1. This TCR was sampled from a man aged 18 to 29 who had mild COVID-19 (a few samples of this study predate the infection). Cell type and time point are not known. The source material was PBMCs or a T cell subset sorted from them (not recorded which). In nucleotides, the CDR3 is TGCAGTGCTAGAGACCCTGGGGGACAGACGGCGGAGACCCAGTACTTC. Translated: CSARDPGGQTAETQYF.